These 22 T cell receptor beta chains were all obtained from the same sample, sequenced in a study of CD8 T cells in Susac syndrome. Reverse transcription of about 0.5 to 1 ug RNA used random hexamers. TCRdb re-called the immunoSEQ multiplex PCR reads with MiXCR, one entry per CDR3 protein. The sample has roughly 200,000 distinct CDR3 sequences; roughly 94% are singletons. The specimen was CD4+ T cells from PBMCs. Source of these receptors: a human donor in good health.

The chain carries TRBV5-1 and TRBJ1-2, with D maybe TRBD1 (5 bases). Between the trimmed V and J ends, which lost 2 bases and 1 base, there was a span of 12 bases. Germline assignment: CDR1 SGHRS and CDR2 YFSETQ. The CDR3 runs to 15 residues. The CDR3 region has the DNA TGCGCCAGCAGCTTAACGACGGGACGTAACTATGGCTACACCTTC. It codes for CASSLTTGRNYGYTF.

The rearrangement joins TRBV29-1 to TRBJ1-1; D not certain. This CDR3 comprises 13 residues. Deletions cut 6 bases from V and 1 base from J, with 12 bases between. The germline V gene has CDR1 SQVTM and CDR2 ANQGSEA. The chain's CDR3 is CSVATVSNTEAFF. DNA for the CDR3: TGCAGCGTGGCCACAGTGTCGAACACTGAAGCTTTCTTT.

The V call is TRBV7-2, the J call TRBJ2-1; 9 nucleotides align to TRBD2. The CDR3 totals 16 residues. Looked up from germline, CDR1 is SGHTA and CDR2 is FQGNSA. V was clipped by 1 base and J by 8 bases; unmatched bases: 9. The CDR3 DNA reads TGTGCCAGCAGCTTAGGCGTCGCTAGCGGGAACGATGAGCAGTTCTTC. It codes for CASSLGVASGNDEQFF.

This rearrangement joins TRBV2 to TRBJ2-3; TRBD1 is a possible D gene (5 bases). Between the trimmed V and J ends, which lost 2 bases and 2 bases, there was a span of 14 bases. The length of the CDR3 is 16 residues. Germline assignment: CDR1 SNHLY and CDR2 FYNNEI. The CDR3 loop is CASSERGFGLTDTQYF. DNA of the CDR3: TGTGCCAGCAGTGAAAGGGGCTTCGGTCTCACAGATACGCAGTATTTT. Drawing the rest from reference TRBV2 and TRBJ2-3, the complete variable domain is EPEVTQTPSHQVTQMGQEVILRCVPISNHLYFYWYRQILGQKVEFLVSFYNNEISEKSEIFDDQFSVERPDGSNFTLKIRSTKLEDSAMYFCASSERGFGLTDTQYFGPGTRLTVL.

This clonotype was picked up one time. The rearrangement joins TRBV12-3 or TRBV12-4 to TRBJ2-7; a weak D match, TRBD1 (6 bases). V lost 6 bases and J 2 bases, leaving 14 bases between the germline ends. The CDR3 is 14 residues long. The DNA of the CDR3 is TGTGCCAGCAGCTTCCAGACAGGTACCTACGAGCAGTACTTC. Translated: CASSFQTGTYEQYF.

The rearrangement uses TRBV20-1 and TRBJ2-7, with a weak D call TRBD2 (6 bases). The germline V gene has CDR1 DFQATT and CDR2 SNEGSKA (reference sequence). The CDR3 length is 11 residues. Trimming cost V 2 bases and J 6 bases, with 8 bases left between them. The CDR3 nucleotides read TGCAGTGCTAGACAGGGAGGCGAGCAGTACTTC. This encodes CSARQGGEQYF.

The rearrangement joins TRBV29-1 to TRBJ2-7; tentative D call: TRBD1 (6 bases). In germline, CDR1 is SQVTM, CDR2 ANQGSEA. The CDR3 sequence is 12 residues long. Between the trimmed V and J ends, which lost 7 bases and 0 bases, there was a span of 10 bases. The CDR3 reads CSARTVSYEQYF. Written as DNA, the CDR3 is TGCAGCGCTAGGACAGTCTCCTACGAGCAGTACTTC.

The CDR3 loop reads CAWDVKIMNTEAFF. The CDR3 DNA follows: TGTGCCTGGGACGTTAAAATCATGAACACTGAAGCTTTCTTT. The chain is built from TRBV30 and TRBJ1-1, with no clear D. Per germline, CDR1 GTSNPN and CDR2 SVGIG (reference sequence). Between the trimmed V and J ends, which lost 5 bases and 0 bases, there was a span of 13 bases. CDR3 size: 14 residues.

This chain uses TRBV20-1 with TRBJ1-2, with D maybe TRBD1 (6 bases). Germline loops: CDR1 DFQATT, CDR2 SNEGSKA (reference sequence). This CDR3 contains 13 residues. V lost 3 bases, J lost 7 bases, and 15 bases lay in between. The CDR3 DNA sequence: TGCAGTGCTAGCAGCCCAGGGGCCCTTGGCTACACCTTC. Its protein product is CSASSPGALGYTF.

The rearrangement links TRBV14 to TRBJ2-7; unclear D gene. In germline, CDR1 is SGHDN, CDR2 FVKESK. The CDR3 runs to 13 residues. V was cut by 4 bases and J by 2 bases, with 9 bases left in between. This CDR3 is CASSLQNTYEQYF. CDR3 in DNA: TGTGCCAGCAGCCTACAGAATACCTACGAGCAGTACTTC.

V gene TRBV20-1 combines with J gene TRBJ1-1, with 7 bases that match TRBD1. This CDR3 has 14 amino acids. Germline trimming cut 4 bases from V and 2 bases from J; bases unmatched to any gene: 7. CDR1 and CDR2 from the germline V gene are DFQATT and SNEGSKA (reference sequence). CDR3 residues: CSATGDRTNTEAFF. In DNA form, the CDR3 reads TGCAGTGCTACGGGGGACAGAACAAACACTGAAGCTTTCTTT.

This rearrangement joins TRBV5-1 to TRBJ2-4, with D possibly matching TRBD2 (5 bases). The CDR3 is made up of 16 amino acids. V was shortened by 2 bases and J by 7 bases, with 19 bases between the two germline ends. Looked up from germline, CDR1 is SGHRS and CDR2 is YFSETQ. The CDR3 here is CASSLGSYGDTNIQYF. DNA for the CDR3: TGCGCCAGCAGCTTAGGATCCTACGGGGATACGAACATTCAGTACTTC.

This chain links TRBV28 with TRBJ2-7, with 7 bases matching TRBD1. The CDR3 sequence is 16 residues long. CDR1 MDHEN and CDR2 SYDVKM come from the germline V gene. J gave up 1 base and V 4 bases, and 10 bases lay outside the gene matches. CDR3 bases: TGTGCCAGCAGTTCCACAGGGGTTTCTAAGTCCTACGAGCAGTACTTC. This encodes CASSSTGVSKSYEQYF.

V is TRBV2 and J is TRBJ2-1, with 10 bases identical to TRBD2. This CDR3 spans 16 amino acids. Germline V gives CDR1 SNHLY, CDR2 FYNNEI. With V trimmed by 2 bases and J by 5 bases, 6 bases remained unmatched. CDR3 protein: CASSERLAGENNEQFF. DNA of the CDR3: TGTGCCAGCAGTGAACGGCTAGCGGGAGAAAACAATGAGCAGTTCTTC.

The J gene is TRBJ2-7, the V gene TRBV29-1, with 7 bases lining up with TRBD2. CDR3 length: 13 amino acids. Losses at the gene ends were 6 bases for V and 5 bases for J; bases not matched to a gene: 10. Germline V lookup: CDR1 SQVTM, CDR2 ANQGSEA. CDR3 in DNA: TGCAGCGTCCCCGTGATGGGGGGGAACGAGCAGTACTTC. It encodes CSVPVMGGNEQYF.

This clonotype was seen only once. The chain carries TRBV2 and TRBJ2-5; D call uncertain. The CDR3 extends over 15 amino acids. Germline-derived CDR1 and CDR2 are SNHLY and FYNNEI. Trimming removed 4 bases from V and 5 bases from J, with 17 bases in between. The DNA for the CDR3 is TGTGCCAGCAGTGGCATGGCCTACTCGCACGAGACCCAGTACTTC. Amino acid sequence: CASSGMAYSHETQYF.

This chain connects TRBV24-1 to TRBJ2-1; D is undetermined. The CDR3 totals 14 residues. From germline, CDR1 is KGHDR and CDR2 SFDVKD. The V and J ends lost 8 bases and 0 bases respectively, with 10 bases between them. The CDR3 DNA reads as TGTGCCACCATGGCCGCTAGCTCCTACAATGAGCAGTTCTTC. It codes for CATMAASSYNEQFF.

The chain has TRBV23-1 and TRBJ2-7; D might be TRBD1 (6 bases). TRBV23-1 is classed as an ORF, of uncertain function. CDR3 size: 16 residues. The V and J ends lost 2 bases and 5 bases respectively, with 19 bases between them. In DNA form, the CDR3 reads TGCGCCAGCAGTCAACCAACGGACCGCAAGGGGGACGAGCAGTACTTC. It codes for CASSQPTDRKGDEQYF.

This sequence joins TRBV7-6 and TRBJ2-7; no reliable D call. Trimming removed 3 bases at V and 5 bases at J, with 14 bases between. The CDR3 sequence is 14 residues long. Germline-derived CDR1 and CDR2 are SGHVS and FNYEAQ. The CDR3 reads CASSFRLLCHEQYF. CDR3 sequence (DNA): TGTGCCAGCAGCTTCCGACTGCTCTGCCACGAGCAGTACTTC.

The chain employs TRBV29-1 and TRBJ2-5; the match to TRBD1 covers 9 bases. This CDR3 is 14 amino acids long. The germline V gene has CDR1 SQVTM and CDR2 ANQGSEA. The V segment lost 7 bases and the J segment 4 bases; nucleotides outside the gene matches: 10. CDR3 sequence reads: CSAPGGQGTETQYF. The DNA for the CDR3 is TGCAGCGCCCCAGGGGGACAGGGAACAGAGACCCAGTACTTC.

The chain combines TRBV20-1 with TRBJ1-1; tentative D call: TRBD1 (6 bases). The CDR3 totals 12 residues. Germline loops: CDR1 DFQATT, CDR2 SNEGSKA (reference sequence). The germline V and J ends were trimmed by 5 bases and 7 bases, with 14 bases remaining between them. In nucleotides, the CDR3 is TGCAGTGCTCCCAGACAGGATTTTGAAGCTTTCTTT. This encodes CSAPRQDFEAFF.

This clonotype was seen a single time. The chain employs TRBV27 and TRBJ2-1, with D uncertain. Trimming removed 6 bases from V and 8 bases from J, with 14 bases in between. The germline gives CDR1 MNHEY, CDR2 SMNVEV (reference sequence). The CDR3 is 13 residues long. The CDR3 loop reads CASRQTDRYEQFF. DNA of the CDR3: TGTGCCAGCAGGCAGACTGATAGGTATGAGCAGTTCTTC.